Listed below are T cell receptor beta chains from one sample, sequenced in a study of blood T cell repertoires in COVID-19. Assay used: immunoSEQ multiplex PCR; TCRdb lists only in-frame clones, some missing. The sample comprises roughly 250,000 clones, approximately 86% of which are singletons, and approximately 9.8% rests with the top ten. Sequences were obtained from peripheral blood. The receptors were sampled from a man aged 35-49 years who had recovered from COVID-19. The CDR3 runs from the conserved cysteine through the conserved F or W. The D gene is left open where the match is weak. The size field is filled for only some rows; it gives once, few, many or a size class.

J gene: TRBJ1-1
V gene: TRBV27
D gene: NA
clone size: NA
CDR3 protein: CASRGGRATEAFF
CDR3 DNA: TGTGCCAGCAGGGGGGGGCGGGCCACTGAAGCTTTCTTT

J gene: TRBJ2-2
V gene: TRBV7-2
D gene: NA
clone size: NA
CDR3 protein: CASSLSGNPTGELFF
CDR3 DNA: TGTGCCAGCAGCCTATCCGGGAACCCCACCGGGGAGCTGTTTTTT

J gene: TRBJ1-2
V gene: TRBV25-1
D gene: TRBD1
clone size: once
CDR3 protein: CASLDRAGYGYTF
CDR3 DNA: TGTGCCAGCTTGGACAGGGCGGGCTATGGCTACACCTTC

J gene: TRBJ2-1
V gene: TRBV7-6
D gene: NA
clone size: NA
CDR3 protein: CASSPSRAVRADEQFF
CDR3 DNA: TGTGCCAGCAGCCCCTCACGAGCCGTGAGGGCTGATGAGCAGTTCTTC

J gene: TRBJ2-3
V gene: TRBV11-2
D gene: NA
clone size: NA
CDR3 protein: CASSLRGSGGPGDTQYF
CDR3 DNA: TGTGCCAGCAGCCTTCGAGGCTCGGGGGGCCCTGGAGATACGCAGTATTTT

J gene: TRBJ2-7
V gene: TRBV19
D gene: TRBD2
clone size: NA
CDR3 protein: CASSSTSGRVQYYEQYF
CDR3 DNA: TGTGCCAGTAGTTCGACTAGCGGGAGGGTTCAGTACTACGAGCAGTACTTC

J gene: TRBJ2-2
V gene: TRBV7-2
D gene: TRBD2
clone size: NA
CDR3 protein: CASSLMGGSSRELFF
CDR3 DNA: TGTGCCAGCAGCTTAATGGGCGGGAGCTCGAGGGAGCTGTTTTTT

J gene: TRBJ1-6
V gene: TRBV10-3
D gene: TRBD1
clone size: once
CDR3 protein: CAISEGATRGQSSYNSPLHF
CDR3 DNA: TGTGCCATCAGTGAAGGGGCCACAAGGGGACAGTCCTCTTATAATTCACCCCTCCACTTT

J gene: TRBJ2-3
V gene: TRBV2
D gene: TRBD2
clone size: once
CDR3 protein: CASKETSGTRTDTQYF
CDR3 DNA: TGTGCCAGCAAGGAGACTAGCGGAACCCGCACAGATACGCAGTATTTT

J gene: TRBJ1-3
V gene: TRBV12-5
D gene: NA
clone size: NA
CDR3 protein: CASGLVLDLSGGNTIYF
CDR3 DNA: TGTGCTAGTGGTTTGGTACTCGATTTGTCAGGGGGAAACACCATATATTTT

J gene: TRBJ2-3
V gene: TRBV7-2
D gene: TRBD2
clone size: NA
CDR3 protein: CASSYLSGTSGSEGTQYF
CDR3 DNA: TGTGCCAGCAGCTACCTATCCGGGACTAGCGGGAGCGAAGGTACGCAGTATTTT

J gene: TRBJ2-5
V gene: TRBV6-6
D gene: NA
clone size: once
CDR3 protein: CASSLPGVETQYF
CDR3 DNA: TGTGCCAGCAGTTTACCGGGTGTAGAGACCCAGTACTTC

J gene: TRBJ2-1
V gene: TRBV7-2
D gene: TRBD2
clone size: NA
CDR3 protein: CASSLRELAGVNQFF
CDR3 DNA: TGTGCCAGCAGCCTAAGGGAACTAGCGGGAGTGAATCAGTTCTTC

J gene: TRBJ1-2
V gene: TRBV5-4
D gene: NA
clone size: NA
CDR3 protein: CASKEPRESYGYTF
CDR3 DNA: TGTGCCAGCAAAGAACCCAGGGAAAGCTATGGCTACACCTTC

J gene: TRBJ1-5
V gene: TRBV2
D gene: NA
clone size: NA
CDR3 protein: CASRQNNQPQHF
CDR3 DNA: TGTGCCAGCAGACAGAATAATCAGCCCCAGCATTTT

J gene: TRBJ1-3
V gene: TRBV12-3/TRBV12-4
D gene: NA
clone size: NA
CDR3 protein: CASSLRNTIYF
CDR3 DNA: TGTGCCAGCAGTTTGAGGAACACCATATATTTT

J gene: TRBJ2-5
V gene: TRBV2
D gene: NA
clone size: NA
CDR3 protein: CASSFTGLRNQETQYF
CDR3 DNA: TGTGCCAGCAGTTTCACGGGACTCCGAAACCAAGAGACCCAGTACTTC

J gene: TRBJ1-1
V gene: TRBV20-1
D gene: NA
clone size: NA
CDR3 protein: CSASGRDWTEAFF
CDR3 DNA: TGCAGTGCTAGTGGACGGGACTGGACTGAAGCTTTCTTT

J gene: TRBJ1-3
V gene: TRBV19
D gene: NA
clone size: NA
CDR3 protein: CATRDGGTSGNTIYF
CDR3 DNA: TGTGCCACTCGGGATGGTGGCACCTCTGGAAACACCATATATTTT

J gene: TRBJ2-3
V gene: TRBV6-5
D gene: TRBD2
clone size: NA
CDR3 protein: CASTRLAGVADTQYF
CDR3 DNA: TGTGCCAGCACTCGACTAGCGGGAGTGGCAGATACGCAGTATTTT

J gene: TRBJ1-6
V gene: TRBV9
D gene: NA
clone size: NA
CDR3 protein: CASSSMTGNSPLHF
CDR3 DNA: TGTGCCAGCAGCTCCATGACGGGAAATTCACCCCTCCACTTT

J gene: TRBJ2-7
V gene: TRBV6-5
D gene: NA
clone size: NA
CDR3 protein: CASSHPGTYEQYF
CDR3 DNA: TGTGCCAGCAGTCACCCCGGGACCTACGAGCAGTACTTC

J gene: TRBJ2-1
V gene: TRBV19
D gene: NA
clone size: NA
CDR3 protein: CATSQGNSYNEQFF
CDR3 DNA: TGTGCCACCTCTCAGGGGAACTCCTACAATGAGCAGTTCTTC

J gene: TRBJ2-1
V gene: TRBV6-2/TRBV6-3
D gene: NA
clone size: once
CDR3 protein: CASSYSLVEQFF
CDR3 DNA: TGTGCCAGCAGTTACTCGCTAGTGGAGCAGTTCTTC

J gene: TRBJ1-1
V gene: TRBV7-9
D gene: TRBD1
clone size: NA
CDR3 protein: CASSSFAQRGQGNTEAFF
CDR3 DNA: TGTGCCAGCAGCTCATTCGCACAACGGGGACAGGGGAACACTGAAGCTTTCTTT

J gene: TRBJ1-6
V gene: TRBV7-9
D gene: NA
clone size: NA
CDR3 protein: CASSKDTAYNSPLHF
CDR3 DNA: TGTGCCAGCAGTAAGGACACCGCCTATAATTCACCCCTCCACTTT

J gene: TRBJ2-3
V gene: TRBV6-2/TRBV6-3
D gene: NA
clone size: NA
CDR3 protein: CASSLEDTQYF
CDR3 DNA: TGTGCCAGCAGTCTAGAGGATACGCAGTATTTT

J gene: TRBJ2-5
V gene: TRBV5-1
D gene: TRBD2
clone size: few
CDR3 protein: CASSLSGRGVETQYF
CDR3 DNA: TGCGCCAGCAGCTTGAGTGGCCGGGGGGTTGAGACCCAGTACTTC

J gene: TRBJ2-1
V gene: TRBV7-9
D gene: TRBD2
clone size: NA
CDR3 protein: CASSPGLAGGSLEQFF
CDR3 DNA: TGTGCCAGCAGCCCGGGACTAGCGGGGGGGTCTCTTGAGCAGTTCTTC

J gene: TRBJ1-2
V gene: TRBV3-1/TRBV3-2
D gene: NA
clone size: NA
CDR3 protein: CASSLARLEWGYTF
CDR3 DNA: TGTGCCAGCTCATTGGCGCGGCTGGAGTGGGGCTACACCTTC

J gene: TRBJ1-4
V gene: TRBV4-1
D gene: NA
clone size: NA
CDR3 protein: CASSPALSAGAISPFNEKLFF
CDR3 DNA: TGCGCCAGCAGCCCCGCCCTTTCGGCAGGGGCCATCTCCCCTTTTAATGAAAAACTGTTTTTT

J gene: TRBJ1-1
V gene: TRBV6-6
D gene: TRBD1
clone size: NA
CDR3 protein: CASSPTDRGGSLAEAFF
CDR3 DNA: TGTGCCAGCAGTCCCACGGACAGGGGAGGGTCCTTAGCTGAAGCTTTCTTT

J gene: TRBJ1-1
V gene: TRBV10-2
D gene: TRBD1
clone size: few
CDR3 protein: CASQGASAFF
CDR3 DNA: TGCGCCAGCCAGGGGGCATCTGCTTTCTTT

J gene: TRBJ2-7
V gene: TRBV7-2
D gene: TRBD2
clone size: NA
CDR3 protein: CASSHNSGEFYEQYF
CDR3 DNA: TGTGCCAGCAGCCATAATAGCGGGGAATTCTACGAGCAGTACTTC

J gene: TRBJ1-3
V gene: TRBV10-3
D gene: TRBD1
clone size: NA
CDR3 protein: CATSPGTGTNTIYF
CDR3 DNA: TGTGCCACCAGCCCCGGGACAGGGACAAACACCATATATTTT

J gene: TRBJ2-7
V gene: TRBV5-1
D gene: TRBD2
clone size: NA
CDR3 protein: CASSLAGGEQYF
CDR3 DNA: TGCGCCAGCAGCTTAGCGGGAGGCGAGCAGTACTTC

J gene: TRBJ2-3
V gene: TRBV6-5
D gene: NA
clone size: NA
CDR3 protein: CASSPGGPRDTQYF
CDR3 DNA: TGTGCCAGCAGCCCCGGGGGTCCGCGGGATACGCAGTATTTT

J gene: TRBJ1-4
V gene: TRBV27
D gene: NA
clone size: NA
CDR3 protein: CASSWCWDPGHTNEKLFF
CDR3 DNA: TGTGCCAGCAGTTGGTGTTGGGATCCGGGACATACTAATGAAAAACTGTTTTTT

J gene: TRBJ2-1
V gene: TRBV7-3
D gene: NA
clone size: few
CDR3 protein: CASSLGGGPTIEQFF
CDR3 DNA: TGTGCCAGCAGCCTAGGGGGAGGGCCAACCATTGAGCAGTTCTTC

J gene: TRBJ2-1
V gene: TRBV5-1
D gene: TRBD2
clone size: NA
CDR3 protein: CASSSGGRAPVEQFF
CDR3 DNA: TGCGCCAGCAGCTCGGGCGGGAGGGCCCCGGTGGAGCAGTTCTTC

J gene: TRBJ1-2
V gene: TRBV2
D gene: NA
clone size: many
CDR3 protein: CASSEVGAGSYGYTF
CDR3 DNA: TGTGCCAGCAGTGAAGTGGGGGCGGGTAGCTATGGCTACACCTTC

J gene: TRBJ2-2
V gene: TRBV5-4
D gene: NA
clone size: NA
CDR3 protein: CASSLARRDLYPTNTGELFF
CDR3 DNA: TGTGCCAGCAGCTTGGCGCGGCGGGACCTTTATCCGACCAACACCGGGGAGCTGTTTTTT

J gene: TRBJ2-3
V gene: TRBV7-2
D gene: TRBD2
clone size: NA
CDR3 protein: CASSLKILAGSTDTQYF
CDR3 DNA: TGTGCCAGCAGCTTAAAAATTCTAGCGGGATCCACAGATACGCAGTATTTT

J gene: TRBJ2-3
V gene: TRBV6-5
D gene: TRBD1
clone size: NA
CDR3 protein: CASRIQQGSTDTQYF
CDR3 DNA: TGTGCCAGCAGAATCCAACAGGGGAGCACAGATACGCAGTATTTT

J gene: TRBJ2-2
V gene: TRBV4-3
D gene: NA
clone size: NA
CDR3 protein: CASRGRLSTGELFF
CDR3 DNA: TGCGCCAGCAGGGGGCGGCTAAGCACCGGGGAGCTGTTTTTT

J gene: TRBJ1-2
V gene: TRBV6-6
D gene: NA
clone size: NA
CDR3 protein: CASRDTGSNYGYTF
CDR3 DNA: TGTGCCAGCAGAGACACAGGGTCCAACTATGGCTACACCTTC

J gene: TRBJ2-7
V gene: TRBV25-1
D gene: NA
clone size: NA
CDR3 protein: CASGAAGRTYEQYF
CDR3 DNA: TGTGCCAGCGGGGCGGCAGGGCGGACCTACGAGCAGTACTTC

J gene: TRBJ1-6
V gene: TRBV7-8
D gene: TRBD1
clone size: NA
CDR3 protein: CASSLLGQGLFHLHF
CDR3 DNA: TGTGCCAGCAGCTTACTTGGACAGGGTCTTTTTCACCTCCACTTT

J gene: TRBJ2-3
V gene: TRBV5-1
D gene: TRBD1
clone size: NA
CDR3 protein: CASSDRTGDRMGTQYF
CDR3 DNA: TGCGCCAGCAGTGACCGGACAGGGGACCGAATGGGTACGCAGTATTTT

J gene: TRBJ2-2
V gene: TRBV19
D gene: NA
clone size: NA
CDR3 protein: CASTNPGTNTGELFF
CDR3 DNA: TGTGCCAGTACCAACCCAGGGACTAACACCGGGGAGCTGTTTTTT

J gene: TRBJ2-4
V gene: TRBV19
D gene: TRBD1
clone size: NA
CDR3 protein: CASSIRDRMKNIQYF
CDR3 DNA: TGTGCCAGTAGTATTCGGGACAGGATGAAAAACATTCAGTACTTC

J gene: TRBJ2-7
V gene: TRBV30
D gene: TRBD1
clone size: NA
CDR3 protein: CAWNVGQSFSYEQYF
CDR3 DNA: TGTGCCTGGAATGTGGGACAGAGTTTTTCCTACGAGCAGTACTTC

J gene: TRBJ1-2
V gene: TRBV6-2/TRBV6-3
D gene: NA
clone size: once
CDR3 protein: CASSYSPGVAGYTF
CDR3 DNA: TGTGCCAGCAGTTACTCGCCAGGGGTGGCGGGCTACACCTTC

J gene: TRBJ1-5
V gene: TRBV6-5
D gene: NA
clone size: NA
CDR3 protein: CASSQTVGLGAQHF
CDR3 DNA: TGTGCCAGCAGTCAGACAGTGGGGCTAGGGGCCCAGCATTTT

J gene: TRBJ1-1
V gene: TRBV7-8
D gene: NA
clone size: NA
CDR3 protein: CASSRGGGVGPEAFF
CDR3 DNA: TGTGCCAGCAGCCGAGGGGGAGGGGTAGGCCCTGAAGCTTTCTTT